This paragraph reports one T cell receptor beta chain. What it binds is not known. Germline V CDR1 and CDR2: SGHRS, YFSETQ. The CDR3 is 17 residues long. The V end was cut by 0 bases, the J end by 0 bases, with 14 bases between. This record belongs to a study of shared clonotypes between healthy human individuals. Study-wide findings and caveats: Memory subsets generally showed smaller estimated richness than naive subsets did. Collection of samples was limited to blood; tissue repertoires likely differ.

Method: immunoSEQ multiplex PCR; TCRdb's copy keeps in-frame clones and lacks some. The repertoire holds some 2,400,000 clones, with about 94% as singletons. V is TRBV5-1 and J is TRBJ2-3, with D tentatively TRBD1 or TRBD2 (6 bases each). The specimen was naive CD4+ T cells sorted from blood. Stated subset: CD45RA+ positively selected. This clonotype was sampled from a man aged 18 to 30 in good health. CDR3 sequence: CASSLAGGASSTDTQYF. Here the CDR3 DNA reads TGCGCCAGCAGCTTGGCCGGGGGCGCCTCAAGCACAGATACGCAGTATTTT.